Following are 11 T cell receptor beta chains from one sample sequenced in a study of human T cells and chemical hapten exposure. This sample's time point: pre-sensitization, week 0. The treatment denotes: therapeutic diphenylcyclopropenone sensitization with weekly scalp DPC. Via MiXCR, TCRdb re-called the RACE reads, giving one row per CDR3 protein. The table has around 100,000 distinct CDR3 sequences, 11% seen once; the top ten hold about 3%. The sample in question was whole blood, obtained in connection with sensitization to the hapten diphenylcyclopropenone (DPC). These receptors were obtained from an older woman with alopecia areata. Some clones in this sample may be carry-over from other donors' samples.

This clonotype occurred many times. The chain carries TRBV6-5 and TRBJ2-2; 10 nucleotides line up with TRBD2. V lost 5 bases to trimming and J lost 5 bases; unmatched junction nucleotides: 5. The CDR3 length is 15 residues. Germline CDR1 MNHEY, CDR2 SVGAGI. CDR3 sequence: CASSRLAGVTGELFF. CDR3 nucleotides: TGTGCCAGCAGTCGTCTAGCGGGGGTGACCGGGGAGCTGTTTTTT.

This clonotype was detected ten times or more. The rearrangement links TRBV11-3 to TRBJ2-3, with unresolved D. Trimming took off 3 bases at V and 2 bases at J, with 12 bases between the two ends. Germline CDR1 and CDR2: SGHNT and YENEEA. The CDR3 runs to 15 residues. For the CDR3, the DNA is TGTGCCAGCAGCTTGCTAGGGCTTGCCACAGATACGCAGTATTTT. Translating it yields CASSLLGLATDTQYF.

The chain carries TRBV28 and TRBJ2-7; 8 nucleotides match TRBD2. Per germline, CDR1 MDHEN and CDR2 SYDVKM. V shed 2 bases, J shed 4 bases, and the junction held 7 bases outside the gene matches. The CDR3 loop spans 15 amino acids. CDR3 sequence reads: CASSLDSRGGYEQYF. For the CDR3, the DNA is TGTGCCAGCAGTTTAGATTCTCGGGGGGGGTACGAGCAGTACTTC.

The gene calls are TRBV12-5 and TRBJ2-7; no definite D call. Trimming stripped 5 bases from V and 8 bases from J, with 13 bases between. CDR1 and CDR2 from the germline V gene are LGHNT and FRNRAP. The CDR3 length is 12 residues. The CDR3 reads CASGPTEVKQYF. Here the CDR3 DNA reads TGTGCTAGTGGTCCCACCGAGGTCAAGCAGTACTTC.

This clonotype was seen more than once but under ten times. This chain links TRBV12-3 or TRBV12-4 with TRBJ1-3; D is unclear. This CDR3 has 14 amino acids. Trimming removed 6 bases from V and 1 base from J, with 10 bases in between. CDR3 coding DNA: TGTGCCAGCAGATCCGACTCATCTGGAAACACCATATATTTT. Its protein is CASRSDSSGNTIYF.

The CDR3 loop is CASSIRDSPLNTEAFF. The CDR3 DNA reads TGTGCCAGCAGCATCCGGGACAGCCCCTTGAACACTGAAGCTTTCTTT. The V call is TRBV9, the J call TRBJ1-1; TRBD1 aligns across 7 bases. After removal of 4 bases from V and 0 bases from J, the junction contained 9 bases not matched to a gene. Per the germline V gene, CDR1 is SGDLS and CDR2 is YYNGEE. CDR3 size: 16 residues.

The V gene is TRBV7-2, the J gene TRBJ2-7; tentatively, D is TRBD1 (6 bases). CDR1 is SGHTA and CDR2 is FQGNSA in the germline V gene. The CDR3 runs to 15 residues. With 6 bases removed from V and 8 bases from J, the gap between germline ends came to 23 bases. The CDR3 reads CASRSTSDFQGKQYF. The CDR3 bases are TGTGCCAGCAGGTCAACATCCGACTTTCAGGGGAAGCAGTACTTC.

This clonotype was detected a few times. The chain combines TRBV14 with TRBJ1-3, with D uncertain. The germline V and J ends were trimmed by 0 bases and 1 base, with 13 bases remaining between them. The CDR3 has 17 amino acids. Germline loops: CDR1 SGHDN, CDR2 FVKESK. CDR3 protein: CASSQDISPLSGNTIYF. The CDR3 DNA reads as TGTGCCAGCAGCCAAGATATCTCCCCGCTTTCTGGAAACACCATATATTTT.

This clonotype came up many times. The junction shows a germline mismatch at one end, possibly a read error. V and J are TRBV20-1 and TRBJ1-1, with D hard to call. Germline CDR1 reads DFQATT; CDR2 reads SNEGSKA (reference sequence). This CDR3 contains 13 residues. In nucleotides, the CDR3 is TGCAGTGCCGTGGGCCCACTGAACACTGAAGTTTTCTTT. This encodes CSAVGPLNTEVFF.

In this sample, this clonotype turned up many times. The V gene is TRBV20-1, the J gene TRBJ1-2, with 10 bases lining up with TRBD1. Germline trimming cut 3 bases from V and 6 bases from J; bases unmatched to any gene: 22. The germline V gene has CDR1 DFQATT and CDR2 SNEGSKA (reference sequence). This CDR3 contains 19 residues. The CDR3 region is CSASVQYRDRGRLTDGYTF. As DNA, the CDR3 is TGCAGTGCTAGCGTCCAGTACCGGGACAGGGGCCGATTGACGGATGGCTACACCTTC.

This chain joins TRBV20-1 and TRBJ2-5; possibly TRBD1 or TRBD2 for D (5 bases each). V was trimmed by 0 bases and J by 1 base, leaving 12 bases between them. CDR3 size: 15 residues. Germline CDR1 is DFQATT and CDR2 is SNEGSKA (reference sequence). The CDR3 region has the DNA TGCAGTGCTAGAGATATCGGGGCTAGCCAAGAGACCCAGTACTTC. This codes for CSARDIGASQETQYF.